This TCR beta chain derives from a study of shared T cell receptors in the human thymus. The CDR3 totals 13 residues. Germline CDR1 is MDHEN and CDR2 is SYDVKM. The V end lost 6 bases, the J end lost 8 bases, and 13 bases lay between the germline ends. Profiling relied on immunoSEQ multiplex PCR, and the TCRdb table lists in-frame clones only, not all of them. Among about 500,000 clones listed, more than 75% were seen once. This same sample was also taken into another study, of human thymus T cells. Turning to that study: Resections from corrective heart surgery provided thymus tissue. Apparent bias marked the V and J gene usage of thymic and blood repertoires. Thymic repertoires from unrelated individuals overlapped highly, related research reported.

The receptor was derived from a boy under three years old with a congenital heart defect. Specimen: thymocytes. The chain links TRBV28 to TRBJ2-2; D is possibly TRBD2 (5 bases). As DNA, the CDR3 is TGTGCCAGCAGCAGCGGCCCGGCGGGGGAGCTGTTTTTT. Its protein is CASSSGPAGELFF.